This TCR beta chain was sequenced during a study of shared clonotypes between healthy human individuals. About the study: Per donor, three plates held CD4 naive cells, three held CD4 memory, two held CD8 naive and one held CD8 memory.

V gave up 4 bases and J gave up 0 bases, with 11 bases separating them. The CDR3 is 16 amino acids. CDR1 and CDR2 from the germline V gene are SGHDT and YYEEEE. CD45RO negativity and positive selection for CCR7 defined naive CD8 cells, a population that excluded terminally differentiated effector memory CD45RA+ cells. Of note for this clone: Its antigen is still unknown.

Findings of the study overall: Generation probabilities of non-shared clonotypes were lower (relative to those shared by all four donors).

Genomic DNA from each subset was divided evenly over several immunoSEQ plates. Measured with immunoSEQ multiplex PCR; TCRdb has only the in-frame clones, and not every one. The table includes just over 2,000,000 clones, about 95% detected once. Input material: naive CD8+ T cells sorted from blood. This TCR was sampled from a man between 18 and 35 years old in good health. The V and J genes are TRBV5-6 and TRBJ2-6; D remains ambiguous. CDR3 nucleotides: TGTGCCAGCAGCGTTCAGGTTACCTCTGGGGCCAACGTCCTGACTTTC. It codes for CASSVQVTSGANVLTF.